This is a list of T cell receptor beta chains from one sample in a study of OX40 agonist ivuxolimab in advanced cancers. Generated by immunoSEQ multiplex PCR, the TCRdb table keeps only in-frame clones and is missing some. This table holds roughly 92,000 clones, 92% found once. The sample consisted of CD4+ or CD8+ T cells sorted from blood, taken in a trial of the OX40 agonist ivuxolimab. The receptors originated from an adult with an advanced solid tumor such as melanoma, head and neck, liver or kidney cancer. The CDR3 runs from the conserved cysteine through the conserved F or W. The D gene is left open where the match is weak. Expanded clones get a size class; other rows say once, few or many, or leave the size out.

J,V,size,D,CDR3,DNA
TRBJ2-1,TRBV6-1,.,.,CASRPKRGNEQFF,TGTGCCAGCAGACCGAAACGGGGGAATGAGCAGTTCTTC
TRBJ1-4,TRBV4-1,.,.,CASSQDRREKLFF,TGCGCCAGCAGCCAAGACCGTAGGGAAAAACTGTTTTTT
TRBJ1-6,TRBV21-1,few,.,CASSKGTKNNSPLHF,TGTGCCAGCAGCAAAGGGACAAAAAATAATTCACCCCTCCACTTT
TRBJ1-1,TRBV5-1,.,TRBD1,CASSRSPQGGRTEAFF,TGCGCCAGCAGCCGATCGCCGCAGGGGGGACGCACTGAAGCTTTCTTT
TRBJ2-1,TRBV30,.,TRBD2,CAWSASGFNEQFF,TGTGCCTGGAGTGCTAGCGGGTTCAATGAGCAGTTCTTC
TRBJ1-6,TRBV6-1,.,TRBD1,CASTGQGVNSPLHF,TGTGCCAGCACTGGACAGGGGGTCAATTCACCCCTCCACTTT
TRBJ1-2,TRBV9,.,.,CASSPHLNRERDYTF,TGTGCCAGCAGCCCGCATTTAAACAGGGAGCGGGACTACACCTTC
TRBJ1-1,TRBV30,few,.,CAWSMGGRGSEAFF,TGTGCCTGGAGTATGGGGGGAAGGGGCTCTGAAGCTTTCTTT
TRBJ2-7,TRBV6-5,once,TRBD1,CASRGTGGKYGEQYF,TGTGCCAGCAGGGGGACAGGGGGAAAGTACGGCGAGCAGTACTTC
TRBJ2-7,TRBV5-1,.,.,CASSLGVSYEQYF,TGCGCCAGCAGTCTCGGGGTCTCCTACGAGCAGTACTTC
TRBJ2-2,TRBV4-1,.,TRBD2,CASSPIAGSYTGELFF,TGCGCCAGCAGCCCGATAGCGGGGAGTTACACCGGGGAGCTGTTTTTT
TRBJ2-3,TRBV18,.,TRBD1,CASSLILGGESTDTQYF,TGTGCCAGCTCACTTATCTTAGGGGGCGAAAGCACAGATACGCAGTATTTT
TRBJ2-3,TRBV27,.,.,CASSFLLGDTQYF,TGTGCCAGCAGTTTCCTACTGGGGGATACGCAGTATTTT
TRBJ2-2,TRBV15,.,.,CATQALANTGELFF,TGTGCCACCCAAGCCCTCGCGAACACCGGGGAGCTGTTTTTT
TRBJ1-1,TRBV29-1,.,.,CSVDRVGTTEAFF,TGCAGCGTTGATCGGGTAGGGACCACTGAAGCTTTCTTT
TRBJ2-2,TRBV6-5,.,.,CASSYGQGNTGELFF,TGTGCCAGCAGTTACGGCCAGGGCAACACCGGGGAGCTGTTTTTT
TRBJ2-1,TRBV7-2,.,TRBD2,CASSPSGSSYNEQFF,TGTGCCAGCAGCCCAAGCGGGAGTTCCTACAATGAGCAGTTCTTC
TRBJ1-4,TRBV30,.,.,CAWSGTTEGLFF,TGTGCCTGGAGTGGGACCACTGAGGGACTGTTTTTT
TRBJ2-3,TRBV7-8,.,TRBD2,CASSPTLTSGSTDTQYF,TGTGCCAGCAGCCCGACCTTGACTAGCGGAAGCACAGATACGCAGTATTTT
TRBJ1-1,TRBV6-1,.,.,CASTGGRNRVTEAFF,TGTGCCAGCACCGGGGGCAGGAATCGTGTCACTGAAGCTTTCTTT
TRBJ2-1,TRBV19,once,.,CASSIAGSREQFF,TGTGCCAGTAGTATCGCAGGGAGTAGGGAGCAGTTCTTC
TRBJ1-2,TRBV13,.,.,CASSTKGLAGEGYGYTF,TGTGCCAGCAGCACAAAAGGGTTGGCAGGGGAGGGGTATGGCTACACCTTC
TRBJ2-7,TRBV7-6,.,TRBD2,CASSRSGGPYEQYF,TGTGCCAGCAGCCGTAGCGGGGGGCCCTACGAGCAGTACTTC
TRBJ2-7,TRBV27,.,.,CASSPTGVPYEQYF,TGTGCCAGCAGTCCAACTGGGGTACCCTACGAGCAGTACTTC
TRBJ2-2,TRBV4-1,.,.,CASSQDLGEGRNTGELFF,TGCGCCAGCAGCCAAGATCTTGGTGAGGGTAGGAACACCGGGGAGCTGTTTTTT
TRBJ2-3,TRBV18,.,TRBD2,CASSPHPGLAVDSTDTQYF,TGTGCCAGCTCGCCTCATCCGGGACTAGCGGTCGATAGCACAGATACGCAGTATTTT
TRBJ2-2,TRBV27,.,TRBD1,CASSTGGVYTGELFF,TGTGCCAGCAGTACAGGGGGCGTTTACACCGGGGAGCTGTTTTTT
TRBJ2-7,TRBV2,.,TRBD2,CASCWTSGSYEQYF,TGTGCCAGCTGTTGGACTAGCGGTTCCTACGAGCAGTACTTC